The 22 T cell receptor beta chains below were found in one sample sequenced in a study of identical twins. One entry per CDR3 protein results from TCRdb running MiXCR on the 5' RACE reads. The sample lists hundreds of thousands of distinct CDR3 sequences; 6.1% were seen once. The sample was naive T cells sorted from blood. The receptors come from a man aged 18 to 35 in good health.

In this sample, this clonotype turned up a few times. V and J are TRBV29-1 and TRBJ2-1, with TRBD2 matching over 9 bases. The V and J ends lost 1 base and 8 bases, in that order; junction bases with no gene match: 12. The germline V gene has CDR1 SQVTM and CDR2 ANQGSEA. CDR3 length equals 16 residues. The CDR3 region is CSVEGKSSGSHDEQFF. Here the CDR3 DNA reads TGCAGCGTTGAAGGGAAGAGTAGCGGGAGTCATGATGAGCAGTTCTTC.

This clonotype was observed many times. V gene TRBV7-2 combines with J gene TRBJ2-5, with D hard to call. The CDR3 consists of 13 residues. The germline V gene has CDR1 SGHTA and CDR2 FQGNSA. The V gene lost 6 bases and the J gene lost 4 bases, with 12 bases spanning the gap. The CDR3 nucleotides read TGTGCCAGCAGGCAGGATGGTCGAGAGACCCAGTACTTC. It encodes CASRQDGRETQYF.

The table lists this clonotype with many counts. The rearrangement uses TRBV20-1 and TRBJ1-2, with no clear D. Germline V lookup: CDR1 DFQATT, CDR2 SNEGSKA (reference sequence). The CDR3 contains 12 residues. Trimming pared 3 bases from V and 1 base from J, leaving 6 bases between. The CDR3 loop reads CSARTHNYGYTF. The CDR3 DNA is TGCAGTGCTAGGACTCATAACTATGGCTACACCTTC.

This clonotype was recorded at least ten times. The J gene is TRBJ2-7, the V gene TRBV20-1; 13 bases fit TRBD2. Germline trimming cut 5 bases from V and 4 bases from J; bases unmatched to any gene: 8. This CDR3 is built from 15 residues. CDR1 and CDR2 from the germline V gene are DFQATT and SNEGSKA (reference sequence). CDR3: CSAGQLAGGGYEQYF. The CDR3 DNA reads TGCAGTGCTGGACAACTAGCGGGAGGGGGGTACGAGCAGTACTTC.

This clonotype was counted many times. The chain links TRBV12-3 or TRBV12-4 to TRBJ1-5; TRBD1 is a possible D gene (6 bases). The CDR3 runs to 13 residues. Trimming cost V 8 bases and J 7 bases, with 15 bases left between them. The CDR3 coding sequence is TGTGCCAGCGGTCAGGGGAAGGGCCAGCCCCAGCATTTT. Translating gives CASGQGKGQPQHF.

The sample holds a few counts of this clonotype. The V gene is TRBV27, the J gene TRBJ1-6; no definite D call. V was cut by 5 bases and J by 8 bases, with 16 bases left in between. Per germline, CDR1 MNHEY and CDR2 SMNVEV (reference sequence). The CDR3 is 15 residues long. In DNA form, the CDR3 reads TGTGCCAGCAGTCCCACAGTACCGGAGGATTCACCCCTCCACTTT. Protein: CASSPTVPEDSPLHF.

This clonotype was observed many times. This rearrangement joins TRBV18 to TRBJ1-1; D remains ambiguous. Deletions cut 1 base from V and 0 bases from J, with 12 bases between. CDR3 size: 16 residues. CDR1 KGHSH and CDR2 LQKENI come from the germline V gene. The CDR3 reads CASSPQWGPMNTEAFF. In nucleotides, the CDR3 is TGTGCCAGCTCACCACAATGGGGTCCCATGAACACTGAAGCTTTCTTT.

This clonotype was counted at least ten times. The CDR3 bases are TGTGCCAGCAGCTTAGATGAGCAGTTCTTC. This codes for CASSLDEQFF. This chain connects TRBV7-9 to TRBJ2-1; D unresolved. V lost 1 base to trimming and J lost 8 bases, with 0 bases between them. This CDR3 has 10 amino acids. Germline V gives CDR1 SEHNR, CDR2 FQNEAQ (reference sequence).

The chain recombines TRBV28 with TRBJ2-7; the D gene could be TRBD1 or TRBD2 (5 bases each). This CDR3 spans 14 amino acids. Trimming pared 6 bases from V and 5 bases from J, leaving 17 bases between. Per germline, CDR1 MDHEN and CDR2 SYDVKM. For the CDR3, the DNA is TGTGCCAGCAGCCCTTCCGGGACCCGTAACGAGCAGTACTTC. It specifies CASSPSGTRNEQYF.

This clonotype appeared many times. This rearrangement joins TRBV29-1 to TRBJ2-3; a weak D match, TRBD2 (6 bases). Trimming stripped 6 bases from V and 1 base from J, with 11 bases between. The CDR3 is 13 amino acids. CDR1 is SQVTM, CDR2 ANQGSEA, per germline. The CDR3 DNA reads TGCAGCGTACTCAGGGAGGGCACAGATACGCAGTATTTT. This encodes CSVLREGTDTQYF.

The chain carries TRBV7-2 and TRBJ2-3; tentatively, D is TRBD1 (5 bases). V was trimmed by 3 bases and J by 4 bases, leaving 11 bases between them. The germline gives CDR1 SGHTA, CDR2 FQGNSA. The CDR3 covers 14 residues. CDR3 loop: CASSFRPRADTQYF. CDR3 sequence (DNA): TGTGCCAGCAGCTTCCGCCCCAGGGCAGATACGCAGTATTTT.

This clonotype was seen a few times. J is TRBJ2-1 and V is TRBV7-9; tentatively, D is TRBD1 or TRBD2 (5 bases each). CDR3 length equals 16 residues. V shed 0 bases and J shed 8 bases, with 17 bases lying between them. The germline V gene encodes CDR1 SEHNR and CDR2 FQNEAQ (reference sequence). The CDR3 is CASSLALSGSLDEQFF. The CDR3 nucleotides read TGTGCCAGCAGCTTAGCGCTTTCAGGGAGTCTCGATGAGCAGTTCTTC.

This clonotype has at least ten counts. The gene calls are TRBV7-2 and TRBJ2-7, with D perhaps TRBD1 or TRBD2 (5 bases each). Germline V gene data show CDR1 as SGHTA and CDR2 as FQGNSA. The CDR3 covers 15 residues. The germline V and J ends were trimmed by 1 base and 1 base, with 11 bases remaining between them. CDR3 sequence: CASSLDRDGSYEQYF. CDR3 nucleotide sequence: TGTGCCAGCAGCTTAGACCGGGACGGATCCTACGAGCAGTACTTC.

This clonotype was counted at least ten times. The chain is built from TRBV28 and TRBJ2-5; 8 bases match TRBD2. V lost 5 bases to trimming and J lost 2 bases; unmatched junction nucleotides: 7. The germline V gene encodes CDR1 MDHEN and CDR2 SYDVKM. There are 15 residues in the CDR3. CDR3 sequence (DNA): TGTGCCAGCAGTGTGCGGACTAGCAGTCAAGAGACCCAGTACTTC. This codes for CASSVRTSSQETQYF.

This clonotype came up many times. The rearrangement uses TRBV6-1 and TRBJ2-7; D not certain. Germline loops: CDR1 MNHNS, CDR2 SASEGT. V lost 0 bases and J lost 2, with 5 bases in between. This CDR3 region has 13 residues. CDR3 residues: CASSEALPYEQYV. The CDR3 DNA is TGTGCCAGCAGTGAAGCGCTCCCCTACGAGCAGTACGTC.

This clonotype was counted at least ten times. The rearrangement uses TRBV6-2 or TRBV6-3 and TRBJ2-3, with 8 bases that match TRBD2. Germline CDR1 reads MNHEY; CDR2 reads SVGEGT. Unmatched junction bases numbered 8, after V lost 3 bases and J lost 3 bases. This CDR3 has 16 amino acids. CDR3 bases: TGTGCCAGCAGTTATGCCAGCGGGAGTTTGACAGATACGCAGTATTTT. Translating gives CASSYASGSLTDTQYF.

The rearrangement joins TRBV11-3 to TRBJ2-1; D might be TRBD2 (5 bases). CDR1 SGHNT and CDR2 YENEEA come from the germline V gene. The CDR3 runs 16 residues. V was cut by 5 bases and J by 3 bases, with 17 bases left in between. The CDR3 here is CASSSGPIGSYNEQFF. CDR3 DNA: TGTGCCAGCAGCAGTGGGCCGATAGGGAGCTACAATGAGCAGTTCTTC.

Ten or more counts support this clonotype. The V gene is TRBV9, the J gene TRBJ2-7; the D gene is possibly TRBD1 (6 bases). With 5 bases removed from V and 0 bases from J, the gap between germline ends came to 12 bases. Per the germline V gene, CDR1 is SGDLS and CDR2 is YYNGEE. The CDR3 sequence is 14 residues long. The CDR3 DNA follows: TGTGCCAGCAGTGTTGACAGGCGCTCCTACGAGCAGTACTTC. Translated: CASSVDRRSYEQYF.

This clonotype was observed a handful of times. V is TRBV7-9 and J is TRBJ2-3, with D possibly matching TRBD1 (5 bases). This CDR3 spans 15 amino acids. From germline, CDR1 is SEHNR and CDR2 FQNEAQ (reference sequence). Trimming cost V 4 bases and J 1 base, with 12 bases left between them. CDR3 DNA: TGTGCCAGCAGCTCTATCAGGGCCGGCACAGATACGCAGTATTTT. It encodes CASSSIRAGTDTQYF.

This clonotype occurred many times. The CDR3 coding sequence is TGCAGCGTTGAAGATCGAACCCGATTTACCAAAAACATTCAGTACTTC. It encodes CSVEDRTRFTKNIQYF. The rearrangement uses TRBV29-1 and TRBJ2-4, with no clear D. Between the trimmed V and J ends, which lost 0 bases and 2 bases, there was a span of 14 bases. Germline CDR1 is SQVTM and CDR2 is ANQGSEA. This CDR3 comprises 16 residues.

Many counts were recorded for this clonotype. The chain employs TRBV12-3 or TRBV12-4 and TRBJ1-1; D gene uncertain. This CDR3 contains 11 residues. Trimming cost V 3 bases and J 3 bases, with 2 bases left between them. CDR3 nucleotide sequence: TGTGCCAGCAGTTTGCACACTGAAGCTTTCTTT. Amino acid sequence: CASSLHTEAFF.

Points on this clonotype: A much larger clone lies a single base off, so this may be a read error. The missing conserved phenylalanine or tryptophan at the end of this CDR3 makes a read error likely. The chain couples TRBV12-3 or TRBV12-4 to TRBJ1-4; D might be TRBD1 (6 bases). The CDR3 has 15 amino acids. Between the trimmed V and J ends, which lost 6 bases and 7 bases, there was a span of 18 bases. CDR3 nucleotide sequence: TGTGCCAGCAGCGCAGGGACATACAAGGGTGAAAAACTGTTTTCT. This sequence encodes CASSAGTYKGEKLFS.